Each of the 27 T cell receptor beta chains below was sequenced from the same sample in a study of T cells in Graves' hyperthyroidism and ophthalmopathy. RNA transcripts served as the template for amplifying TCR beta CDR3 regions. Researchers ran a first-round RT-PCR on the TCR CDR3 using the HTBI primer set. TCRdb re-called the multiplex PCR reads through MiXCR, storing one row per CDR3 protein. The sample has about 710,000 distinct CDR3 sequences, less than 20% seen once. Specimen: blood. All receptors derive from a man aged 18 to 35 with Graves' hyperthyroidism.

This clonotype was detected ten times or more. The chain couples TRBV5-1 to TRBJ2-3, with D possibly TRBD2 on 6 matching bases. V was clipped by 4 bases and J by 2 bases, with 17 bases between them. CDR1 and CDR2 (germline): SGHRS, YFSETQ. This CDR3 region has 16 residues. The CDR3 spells CASSAEGTYITDTQYF. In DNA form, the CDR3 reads TGCGCCAGCAGCGCGGAGGGGACCTACATCACAGATACGCAGTATTTT.

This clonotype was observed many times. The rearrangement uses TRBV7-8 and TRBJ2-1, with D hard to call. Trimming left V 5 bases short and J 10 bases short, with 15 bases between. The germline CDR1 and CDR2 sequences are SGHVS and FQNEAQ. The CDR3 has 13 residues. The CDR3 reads CASSADSAIEQFF. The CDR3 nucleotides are TGTGCCAGCAGCGCCGACTCGGCAATCGAGCAGTTCTTC.

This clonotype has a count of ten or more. CDR3 loop: CASSTGGNTGELFF. CDR3 in DNA: TGTGCCAGCTCAACAGGGGGAAACACCGGGGAGCTGTTTTTT. The chain has TRBV6-1 and TRBJ2-2; 8 positions agree with TRBD1. Trimming took 8 bases from V and 2 from J; bases not matched to a gene: 4. The V gene's germline CDR1 is MNHNS and CDR2 SASEGT. The CDR3 spans 14 residues.

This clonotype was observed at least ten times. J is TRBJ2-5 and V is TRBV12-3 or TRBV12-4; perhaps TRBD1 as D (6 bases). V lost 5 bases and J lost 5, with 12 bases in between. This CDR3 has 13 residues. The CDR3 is CASSPGTLETQYF. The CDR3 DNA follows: TGTGCCAGCAGTCCTGGGACATTGGAGACCCAGTACTTC.

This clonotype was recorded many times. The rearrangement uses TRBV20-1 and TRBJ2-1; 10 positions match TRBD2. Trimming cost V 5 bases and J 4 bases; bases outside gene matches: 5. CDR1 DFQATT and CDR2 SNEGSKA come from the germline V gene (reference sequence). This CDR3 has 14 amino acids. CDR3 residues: CSAQTSGLYNEQFF. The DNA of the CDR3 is TGCAGTGCTCAGACTAGCGGGCTGTACAATGAGCAGTTCTTC.

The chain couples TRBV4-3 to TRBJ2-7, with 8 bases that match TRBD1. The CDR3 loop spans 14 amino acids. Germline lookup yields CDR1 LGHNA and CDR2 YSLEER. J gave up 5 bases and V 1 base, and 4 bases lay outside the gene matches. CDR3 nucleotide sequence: TGCGCCAGCAGCCAAGGGACAGGGACCCACGAGCAGTACTTC. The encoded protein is CASSQGTGTHEQYF.

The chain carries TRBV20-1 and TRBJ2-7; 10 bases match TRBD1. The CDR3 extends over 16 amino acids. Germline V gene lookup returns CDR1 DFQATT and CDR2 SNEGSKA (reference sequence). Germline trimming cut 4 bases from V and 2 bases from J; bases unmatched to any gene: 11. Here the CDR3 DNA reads TGCAGTGCTATTCCGGGACAGGGGTCCTCCGCCTACGAGCAGTACTTC. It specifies CSAIPGQGSSAYEQYF.

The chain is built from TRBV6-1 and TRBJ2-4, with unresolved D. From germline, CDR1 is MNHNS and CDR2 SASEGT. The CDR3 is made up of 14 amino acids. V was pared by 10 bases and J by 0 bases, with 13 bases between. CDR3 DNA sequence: TGTGCCACGAGCGCCCAACTAGCCAAAAACATTCAGTACTTC. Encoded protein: CATSAQLAKNIQYF.

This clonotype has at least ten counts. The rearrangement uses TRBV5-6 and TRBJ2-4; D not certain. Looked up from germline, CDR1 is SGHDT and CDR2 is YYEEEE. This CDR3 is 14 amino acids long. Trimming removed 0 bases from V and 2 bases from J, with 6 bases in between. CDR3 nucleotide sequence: TGTGCCAGCAGCTTGGGCAGAACCAAAAACATTCAGTACTTC. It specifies CASSLGRTKNIQYF.

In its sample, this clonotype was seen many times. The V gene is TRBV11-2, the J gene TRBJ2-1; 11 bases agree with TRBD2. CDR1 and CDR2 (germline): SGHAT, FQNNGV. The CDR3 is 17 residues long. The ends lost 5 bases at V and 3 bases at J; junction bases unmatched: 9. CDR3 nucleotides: TGTGCCAGCAGCCCCCGGGGTAGCGGGAGGGGCTACAATGAGCAGTTCTTC. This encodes CASSPRGSGRGYNEQFF. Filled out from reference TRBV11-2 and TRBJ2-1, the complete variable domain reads EAGVAQSPRYKIIEKRQSVAFWCNPISGHATLYWYQQILGQGPKLLIQFQNNGVVDDSQLPKDRFSAERLKGVDSTLKIQPAKLEDSAVYLCASSPRGSGRGYNEQFFGPGTRLTVL.

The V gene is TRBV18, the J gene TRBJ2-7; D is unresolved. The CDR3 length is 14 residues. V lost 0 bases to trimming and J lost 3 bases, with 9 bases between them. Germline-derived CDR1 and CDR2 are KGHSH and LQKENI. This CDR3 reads CASSPPNYHYEQYF. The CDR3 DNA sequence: TGTGCCAGCTCACCACCGAACTACCACTACGAGCAGTACTTC.

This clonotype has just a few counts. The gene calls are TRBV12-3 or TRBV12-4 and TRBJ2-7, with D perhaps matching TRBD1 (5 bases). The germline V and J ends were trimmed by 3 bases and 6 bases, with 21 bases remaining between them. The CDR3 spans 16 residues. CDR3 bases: TGTGCCAGCAGTTTCCGTAGACAGCTTCAGGTCCGCGAGCAGTACTTC. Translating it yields CASSFRRQLQVREQYF.

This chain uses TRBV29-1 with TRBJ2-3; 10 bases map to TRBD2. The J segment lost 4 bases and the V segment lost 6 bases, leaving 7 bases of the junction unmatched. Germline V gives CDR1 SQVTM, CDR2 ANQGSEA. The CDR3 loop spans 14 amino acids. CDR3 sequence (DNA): TGCAGCGTGGGTAGCGGGAGGTACTCAGATACGCAGTATTTT. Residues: CSVGSGRYSDTQYF.

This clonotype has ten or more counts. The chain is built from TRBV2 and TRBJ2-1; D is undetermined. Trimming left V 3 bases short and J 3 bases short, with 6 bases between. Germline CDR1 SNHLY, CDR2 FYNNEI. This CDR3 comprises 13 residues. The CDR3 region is CASSEGRYNEQFF. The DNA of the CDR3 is TGTGCCAGCAGTGAGGGCCGCTACAATGAGCAGTTCTTC.

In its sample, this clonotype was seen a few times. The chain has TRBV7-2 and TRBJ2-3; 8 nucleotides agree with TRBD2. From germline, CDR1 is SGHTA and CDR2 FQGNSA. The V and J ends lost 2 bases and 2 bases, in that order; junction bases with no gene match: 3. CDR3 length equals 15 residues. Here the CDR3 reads CASSLSREDTDTQYF. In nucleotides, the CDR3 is TGTGCCAGCAGCTTATCGCGGGAGGACACAGATACGCAGTATTTT. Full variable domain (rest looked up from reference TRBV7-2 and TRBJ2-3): GAGVSQSPSNKVTEKGKDVELRCDPISGHTALYWYRQSLGQGLEFLIYFQGNSAPDKSGLPSDRFSAERTGGSVSTLTIQRTQQEDSAVYLCASSLSREDTDTQYFGPGTRLTVL.

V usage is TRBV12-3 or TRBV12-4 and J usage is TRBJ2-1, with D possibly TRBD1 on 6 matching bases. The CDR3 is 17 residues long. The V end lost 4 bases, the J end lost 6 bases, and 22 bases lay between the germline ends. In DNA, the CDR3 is TGTGCCAGCAGTTCCCACTCCCAGGGGCCTTATGCCAATGAGCAGTTCTTC. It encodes CASSSHSQGPYANEQFF.

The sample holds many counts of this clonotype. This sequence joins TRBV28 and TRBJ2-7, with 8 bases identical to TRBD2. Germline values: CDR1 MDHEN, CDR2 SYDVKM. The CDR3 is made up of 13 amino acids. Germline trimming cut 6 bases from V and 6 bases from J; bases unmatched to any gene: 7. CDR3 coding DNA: TGTGCCAGCAGACCCGGGGGGGGTTTCGAGCAGTACTTC. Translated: CASRPGGGFEQYF. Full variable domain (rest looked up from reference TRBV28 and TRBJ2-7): DVKVTQSSRYLVKRTGEKVFLECVQDMDHENMFWYRQDPGLGLRLIYFSYDVKMKEKGDIPEGYSVSREKKERFSLILESASTNQTSMYLCASRPGGGFEQYFGPGTRLTVT.

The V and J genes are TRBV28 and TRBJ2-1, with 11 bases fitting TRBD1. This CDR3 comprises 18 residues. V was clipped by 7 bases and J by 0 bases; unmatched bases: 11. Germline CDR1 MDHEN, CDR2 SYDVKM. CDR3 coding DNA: TGTGCCAGCACCCCATCGAGGACAGGGGGCCTCTCCTACAATGAGCAGTTCTTC. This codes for CASTPSRTGGLSYNEQFF.

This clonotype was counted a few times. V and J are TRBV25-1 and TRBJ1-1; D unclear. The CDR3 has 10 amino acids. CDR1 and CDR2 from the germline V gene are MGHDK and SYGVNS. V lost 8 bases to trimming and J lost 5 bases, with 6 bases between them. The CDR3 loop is CASGGTEAFF. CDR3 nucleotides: TGTGCCAGCGGTGGGACTGAAGCTTTCTTT. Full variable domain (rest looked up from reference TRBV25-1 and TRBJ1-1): EADIYQTPRYLVIGTGKKITLECSQTMGHDKMYWYQQDPGMELHLIHYSYGVNSTEKGDLSSESTVSRIRTEHFPLTLESARPSHTSQYLCASGGTEAFFGQGTRLTVV.

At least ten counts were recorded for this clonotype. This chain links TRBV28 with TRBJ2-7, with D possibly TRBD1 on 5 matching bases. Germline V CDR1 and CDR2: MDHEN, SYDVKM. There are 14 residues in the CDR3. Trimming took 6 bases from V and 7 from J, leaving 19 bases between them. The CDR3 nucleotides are TGTGCCAGCAGACCACCCGGGCAGGGCTGGGAGCAGTACTTC. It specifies CASRPPGQGWEQYF.

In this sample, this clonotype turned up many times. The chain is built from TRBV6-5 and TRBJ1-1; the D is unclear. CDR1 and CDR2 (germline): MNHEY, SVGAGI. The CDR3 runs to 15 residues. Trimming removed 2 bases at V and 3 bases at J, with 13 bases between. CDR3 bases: TGTGCCAGCAGTTACCAAGACGGAGGATACACTGAAGCTTTCTTT. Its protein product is CASSYQDGGYTEAFF.

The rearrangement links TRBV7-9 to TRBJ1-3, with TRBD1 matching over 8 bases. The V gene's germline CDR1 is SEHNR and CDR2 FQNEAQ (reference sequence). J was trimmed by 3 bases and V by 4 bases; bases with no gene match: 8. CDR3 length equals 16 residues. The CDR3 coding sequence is TGTGCCAGCAGCTCGGACAGGGAGCTAGTTGGAAACACCATATATTTT. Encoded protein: CASSSDRELVGNTIYF.

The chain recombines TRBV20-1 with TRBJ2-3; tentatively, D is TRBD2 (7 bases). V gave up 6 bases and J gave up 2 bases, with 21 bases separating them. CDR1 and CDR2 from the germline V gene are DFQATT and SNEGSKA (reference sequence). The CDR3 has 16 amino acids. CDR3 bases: TGCAGTGCCCCTAATGGGAGGGGGGGTTTCACAGATACGCAGTATTTT. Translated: CSAPNGRGGFTDTQYF.

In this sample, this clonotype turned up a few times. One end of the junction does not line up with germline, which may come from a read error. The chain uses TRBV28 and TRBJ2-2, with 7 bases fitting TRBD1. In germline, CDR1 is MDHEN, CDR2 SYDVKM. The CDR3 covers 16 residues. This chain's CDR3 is CASSSGQEGYTGDLFF. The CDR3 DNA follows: TGTGCCAGCAGTTCCGGACAGGAAGGGTACACCGGGGATCTGTTTTTT.

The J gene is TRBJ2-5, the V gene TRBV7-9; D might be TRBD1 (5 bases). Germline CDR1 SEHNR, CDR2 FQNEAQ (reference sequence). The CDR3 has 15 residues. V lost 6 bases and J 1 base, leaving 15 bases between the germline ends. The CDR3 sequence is CASSVNQGPQETQYF. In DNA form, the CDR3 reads TGTGCCAGCAGTGTTAATCAGGGTCCCCAAGAGACCCAGTACTTC.

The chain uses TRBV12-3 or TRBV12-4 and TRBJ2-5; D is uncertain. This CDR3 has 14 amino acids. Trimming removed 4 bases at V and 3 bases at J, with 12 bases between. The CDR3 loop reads CASSSHRPEETQYF. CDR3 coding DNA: TGTGCCAGCAGTTCCCACCGCCCAGAAGAGACCCAGTACTTC.

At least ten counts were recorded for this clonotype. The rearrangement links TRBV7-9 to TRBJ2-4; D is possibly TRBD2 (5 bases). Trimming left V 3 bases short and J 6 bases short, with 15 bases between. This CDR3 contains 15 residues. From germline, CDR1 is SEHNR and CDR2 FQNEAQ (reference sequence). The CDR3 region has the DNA TGTGCCAGCAGCTTTCCAGACGAGAGGGCAAACATTCAGTACTTC. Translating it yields CASSFPDERANIQYF.